This passage covers 10 T cell receptor beta chains from one sample sequenced in a study of regulatory T cells in long-lasting Graves disease. In building TCR beta libraries, iRepertoire HTBI primers were used together with Arm-PCR of CDR3 regions. TCRdb redid the calling of the multiplex PCR reads with MiXCR, one entry per CDR3 protein. This sample has 350,000 to 500,000 distinct CDR3 sequences, with about 16% found just once. Time point denoted: newly diagnosed GD, antithyroid drugs for less than 3 months. Generation of the TCR library employed RNA extracted from PBMCs. These data are also associated with another study on T cells in Graves' hyperthyroidism and ophthalmopathy.

Sequences were derived from peripheral blood mononuclear cells (PBMCs), sampled at new diagnosis, from a patient treated with antithyroid drugs. These receptors were collected from a woman between 18 and 29 years old with Graves disease.

This clonotype was counted between two and nine times. This chain links TRBV15 with TRBJ1-5; perhaps TRBD1 as D (6 bases). Between the trimmed V and J ends, which lost 0 bases and 6 bases, there was a span of 15 bases. The CDR3 extends over 16 amino acids. Germline CDR1 LNHNV, CDR2 YYDKDF (reference sequence). For the CDR3, the DNA is TGTGCCACCAGCAGAGAAGGCAGGGGTGGAAGTCAGCCCCAGCATTTT. This translates into CATSREGRGGSQPQHF.

This clonotype was seen ten or more times. The chain is built from TRBV27 and TRBJ2-5, with TRBD1 identical over 7 bases. Germline trimming cut 5 bases from V and 2 bases from J; bases unmatched to any gene: 5. The CDR3 has 14 residues. CDR1 is MNHEY, CDR2 SMNVEV, per germline (reference sequence). Written as DNA, the CDR3 is TGTGCCAGCAGTCTACAGGGGCCGCAAGAGACCCAGTACTTC. Amino acids: CASSLQGPQETQYF.

Only a few counts were recorded for this clonotype. The rearrangement links TRBV20-1 to TRBJ2-5; D gene unclear. CDR1 and CDR2 (germline): DFQATT, SNEGSKA (reference sequence). Trimming took 0 bases from V and 5 from J, leaving 7 bases between them. CDR3 length equals 12 residues. As DNA, the CDR3 is TGCAGTGCTAGAGATTTGGGGGAGACCCAGTACTTC. This encodes CSARDLGETQYF.

The chain uses TRBV25-1 and TRBJ2-1; 15 nucleotides line up with TRBD2. The CDR3 consists of 17 residues. Germline V gene sequence: CDR1 MGHDK, CDR2 SYGVNS. Trimming removed 2 bases from V and 9 bases from J; junction bases left unmatched: 8. CDR3 nucleotides: TGTGCCAGCAGTGAAGTTGGACTAGCGGGAGGGCTCGGTGAGCAGTTCTTC. Its translation: CASSEVGLAGGLGEQFF.

About this clonotype itself: Being one base from a much bigger clone, this may be a read error. The gene calls are TRBV6-1 and TRBJ2-1; 10 positions agree with TRBD2. V dropped 7 bases and J dropped 4; count of bases not matched to a gene: 7. CDR1 is MNHNS, CDR2 SASEGT, per germline. This CDR3 contains 15 residues. CDR3 nucleotides: TGTGCCAGCATTTCACTAGCGGGAACGTACAATGAGCAGTTCTTC. Its translation is CASISLAGTYNEQFF.

This clonotype was recorded a few times. A single base separates this from a much larger clone, so it may be a read error. V gene TRBV20-1 combines with J gene TRBJ2-1; D might be TRBD1 (6 bases). The CDR3 spans 15 residues. V was clipped by 6 bases and J by 3 bases, with 18 bases between them. Germline CDR1 DFQATT, CDR2 SNEGSKA (reference sequence). The CDR3 DNA reads as TGCAGTGCAACAGGGCGTGCCCGGGGCTACAATGAGCAGTTCTTC. Amino acids: CSATGRARGYNEQFF.

This clonotype occurred a few times. The rearrangement joins TRBV20-1 to TRBJ2-7; D is ambiguous. V was pared by 5 bases and J by 5 bases, with 22 bases between. The V gene's germline CDR1 is DFQATT and CDR2 SNEGSKA (reference sequence). There are 15 residues in the CDR3. Here the CDR3 reads CSAPERRDFRDEQYF. CDR3 DNA: TGCAGTGCTCCCGAGAGGCGAGATTTCCGAGACGAGCAGTACTTC.

This clonotype was recorded many times. The rearrangement joins TRBV28 to TRBJ2-7; 9 bases match TRBD2. This CDR3 spans 18 amino acids. V gave up 3 bases and J gave up 1 base; unmatched junction bases: 13. Germline V gene lookup returns CDR1 MDHEN and CDR2 SYDVKM. This CDR3 reads CASSLGTVLAGISYEQYF. CDR3 in DNA: TGTGCCAGCAGTTTGGGGACGGTTCTAGCGGGAATATCCTACGAGCAGTACTTC.

The chain couples TRBV4-1 to TRBJ2-7, with TRBD2 matching 10 bases. The CDR3 consists of 14 residues. V dropped 0 bases and J dropped 7; count of bases not matched to a gene: 3. Germline V lookup: CDR1 MGHRA, CDR2 YSYEKL. The DNA of the CDR3 is TGCGCCAGCAGCCAAGATCCACTAGCGGGGGAGCAGTACTTC. This gives the protein CASSQDPLAGEQYF.

The chain combines TRBV10-3 with TRBJ1-1, with TRBD1 as a possible D gene (6 bases). V lost 3 bases and J 1 base, leaving 18 bases between the germline ends. The CDR3 has 17 amino acids. Germline values: CDR1 ENHRY, CDR2 SYGVKD. CDR3 sequence: CAISERRGIEQNTEAFF. The CDR3 nucleotides are TGTGCCATCAGTGAACGCAGGGGAATAGAGCAGAACACTGAAGCTTTCTTT.